Listed below are T cell receptor beta chains from one sample, sequenced in a study of blood T cell repertoires in COVID-19. TCRdb's copy holds only in-frame clones and misses some; the assay was immunoSEQ multiplex PCR. Here the sample spans more than 150,000 clones, 81% being singletons. The sample consisted of peripheral blood. All receptors come from an elderly woman with COVID-19, enrolled during active disease. Both conserved end residues are part of each CDR3.

TRBJ1-5,16,TRBV18,CASSPTGHYSNQPQHF
TRBJ1-1,13,TRBV7-2,CASSLTQTTEAFF
TRBJ2-1,14,TRBV27,CASKTTARYNEQFF
TRBJ2-3,17,TRBV5-6,CASSFEIAGELTDTQYF
TRBJ2-7,13,TRBV28,CASSLARGSEQYF
TRBJ1-6,15,TRBV6-2/TRBV6-3,CASSYSDTDNSPLHF
TRBJ2-3,16,TRBV14,CASSPQPSGSADTQYF
TRBJ1-2,17,TRBV24-1,CATYVIPQWQRGNGYTF
TRBJ2-7,14,TRBV7-8,CASTHSGGIHEQYF
TRBJ2-5,15,TRBV2,CASRVSGLYQETQYF
TRBJ1-5,15,TRBV4-2,CASSQDGGSGQPQHF
TRBJ2-2,16,TRBV5-1,CASSASSGGAFGELFF
TRBJ2-1,17,TRBV4-2,CASSQFTSGGTYNEQFF
TRBJ2-7,17,TRBV19,CASSIPVPFQGAIEQYF
TRBJ2-7,13,TRBV28,CASRTGGVYEQYF
TRBJ2-3,17,TRBV6-2/TRBV6-3,CASSYGDGAGDTDTQYF
TRBJ1-6,14,TRBV7-2,CASSLTGQYSPLHF
TRBJ2-7,16,TRBV11-3,CASSRLGQGSSYEQYF
TRBJ1-2,19,TRBV9,CASSVGQRTGPRSNYGYTF
TRBJ2-5,14,TRBV28,CASSPHRGQETQYF
TRBJ2-1,14,TRBV6-2/TRBV6-3,CASSLPNRIDEQFF
TRBJ2-7,14,TRBV6-6,CASSYGGISYEQYF
TRBJ2-3,16,TRBV19,CASSIQTSGNTDTQYF
TRBJ1-2,14,TRBV6-6,CASSYQDSLYGYTF
TRBJ2-5,14,TRBV7-3,CASSLDGSQETQYF
TRBJ2-6,16,TRBV25-1,CASTGTGGYGANVLTF
TRBJ1-5,15,TRBV7-2,CASSSNRGFAQPQHF
TRBJ2-3,13,TRBV24-1,CATSDPGQDTQYF
TRBJ2-3,15,TRBV6-2/TRBV6-3,CASSPGRGHTDTQYF
TRBJ2-7,13,TRBV5-4,CASSLGPSREQYF
TRBJ2-7,16,TRBV14,CASSQVWGGSVDEQYF
TRBJ2-1,15,TRBV6-5,CASRPRDSFNNEQFF
TRBJ2-5,19,TRBV29-1,CSVERRNTPPGQAQETQYF
TRBJ1-1,13,TRBV29-1,CSVGGGGNTEAFF
TRBJ2-1,16,TRBV19,CASSPPGLLPGDEQFF
TRBJ1-2,15,TRBV3-1/TRBV3-2,CASSQAYQGNYGYTF
TRBJ1-4,15,TRBV27,CASSLYAGFPEKLFF
TRBJ1-4,18,TRBV4-1,CASSLAFGQASTNEKLFF
TRBJ2-6,15,TRBV5-5,CASSLPAGGPTVLTF
TRBJ2-5,11,TRBV12-3/TRBV12-4,CASSFRETQYF
TRBJ1-5,13,TRBV10-3,CAIRGQMNQPQHF
TRBJ1-2,15,TRBV6-5,CASAGTVKALMGYTF
TRBJ1-2,15,TRBV4-2,CASSQETRGPDGYTF
TRBJ1-4,15,TRBV27,CASSPRRDRVEKLFF
TRBJ2-1,16,TRBV7-9,CASSPPKVRRGNEQFF
TRBJ2-5,15,TRBV5-1,CASTYRGPTQETQYF
TRBJ1-2,14,TRBV30,CAWSVHGGGSGYTF
-,16,TRBV5-1,CASSLLGQGVSYEQYF
TRBJ1-1,14,TRBV7-2,CASSAQGADTEAFF
TRBJ2-5,15,TRBV7-7,CASSLNRGKQETQYF
TRBJ2-2,13,TRBV5-1,CASSLKGTGELFF
TRBJ1-1,18,TRBV28,CASSSRNPSDSLNTEAFF
TRBJ2-2,12,TRBV6-5,CATTRELRELFF
TRBJ1-3,13,TRBV12-3/TRBV12-4,CASSNSGGVTIYF
TRBJ1-5,16,TRBV5-8,CASSLGRVYSNQPQHF
TRBJ2-3,17,TRBV7-9,CASSPREGRGSTDTQYF
TRBJ2-7,13,TRBV6-1,CASSDAGMREQYF
TRBJ2-7,15,TRBV11-2,CASSFSGTGSYEQYF
TRBJ1-3,19,TRBV28,CASSDPTVVRQDSGNTIYF
TRBJ2-1,16,TRBV4-2,CASSQVTGGGYNEQFF